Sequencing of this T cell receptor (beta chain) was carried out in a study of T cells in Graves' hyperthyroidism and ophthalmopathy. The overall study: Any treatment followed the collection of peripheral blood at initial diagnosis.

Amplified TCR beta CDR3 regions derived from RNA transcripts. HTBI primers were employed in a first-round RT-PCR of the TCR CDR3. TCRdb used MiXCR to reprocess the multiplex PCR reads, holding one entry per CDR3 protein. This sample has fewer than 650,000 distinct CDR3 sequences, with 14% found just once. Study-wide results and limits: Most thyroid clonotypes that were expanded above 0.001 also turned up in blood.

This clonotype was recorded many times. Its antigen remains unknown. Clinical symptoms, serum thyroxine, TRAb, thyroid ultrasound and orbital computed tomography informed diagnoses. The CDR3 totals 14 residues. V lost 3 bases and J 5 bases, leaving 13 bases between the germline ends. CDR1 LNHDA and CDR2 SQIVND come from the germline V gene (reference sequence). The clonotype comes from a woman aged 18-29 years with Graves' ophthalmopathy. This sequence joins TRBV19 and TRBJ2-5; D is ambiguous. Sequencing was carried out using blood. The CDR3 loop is CASSISPEIETQYF. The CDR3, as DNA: TGTGCCAGTAGTATTTCCCCGGAAATTGAGACCCAGTACTTC.